The T cell receptor (beta chain) described here comes from a study of T cell repertoires in cytomegalovirus infection (dated by TCRdb to between 2018 and 2021). A note on the overall study: Recently identified HLA-C-restricted CMV epitopes, whose presentation resists viral immunomodulation, were targeted by peptide stimulations together with well-studied HLA-B-restricted epitopes. Because public TCR beta signatures pointed to carriage of CMV infection together with the matching HLA type, the HLA type of each donor mattered for the analysis. What the authors observed across the whole study: The ex vivo response was dominated by HLA-C-restricted CMV-specific TCR beta clonotypes, and the single most frequent clonotype in two of eight donors was supplied by these HLA-C-restricted clonotypes. Cumulative frequency of public TCR beta family members discriminated carriers of CMV infection plus the relevant HLA type in this cohort and an independent approximately 400-donor cohort.

This clonotype was counted only a few times. What this receptor recognizes is not known. No base qualities exist here, and no much larger clone lies one base off it. Sequenced using an Illumina HiSeq 1500. TCRdb applied fastp at Q25 and MiXCR to the public reads, then kept only in-frame beta chains. Rows matching on CDR3 protein sequence are summarized as one entry with the most common DNA and genes. The sample table lists 60,000 to 75,000 distinct CDR3 sequences, approximately 30% of them with a count of one. 50% to 65% of the sample is in the top ten clones. V has 3 bases trimmed and J has 2 bases trimmed; junction bases matching no gene number 4. The CDR3 starts with the cysteine, ends with the phenylalanine, and has 15 residues. The CDR3 DNA has 45 bases and is translated from base 1. The label giving this sample's treatment or condition can be read as: in vitro stimulation with specific CMV peptide epitopes to enrich CMV-specific T cells.

This sequence uses TRBV12-3 or TRBV12-4 and TRBJ2-7; 10 middle bases align to TRBD1. This TCR came from a human donor in good health (CMV status not recorded). Some clones in this sample may be carry-over from other donors' samples. Sample: CD8+ T cells from cultured PBMCs, taken from culture after CMV antigen stimulation. The CDR3 reads as follows: CASSLGQGRAYEQYF. The DNA sequence reads TGTGCCAGCAGTTTGGGACAGGGGCGGGCCTACGAGCAGTACTTC.